A single sample is the source of the 7 T cell receptor beta chains below, sequenced in a study of CD8+CD57+ T cells in acquired aplastic anemia. CDR3 and TCR beta VDJ profiling relied on a genomic DNA template. TCRdb processed the reads anew with MiXCR; each CDR3 protein has one entry. The sample lists approximately 470,000 distinct CDR3 sequences, around 30% occurring once. In patients chosen for sequencing, flow cytometry had shown CD8+CD57+ cell expansion. The source material was sorted CD4+, CD8+, or CD8+CD57+ T cells (not recorded which) from PBMCs. These receptors all stem from a human donor with aplastic anemia.

On this clonotype: A clone one base away is much larger, so this may be a read error. The gene calls are TRBV20-1 and TRBJ2-7; D possibly uses TRBD1 or TRBD2 (6 bases each). Germline V lookup: CDR1 DFQATT, CDR2 SNEGSKA (reference sequence). V lost 6 bases and J 2 bases, leaving 17 bases between the germline ends. CDR3 length: 14 amino acids. The CDR3 is CSAGGQGIAYEQYF. The CDR3 bases are TGCAGTGCCGGGGGCCAGGGGATCGCCTACGAGCAGTACTTC.

DNA of the CDR3: TGTGCCAGCAGCTCCCCATTTTGGTTGCGTGACGTGGGGGGAGCAGATACGCAGTATTTT. Translated: CASSSPFWLRDVGGADTQYF. This chain joins TRBV7-1 and TRBJ2-3; D is possibly TRBD2 (6 bases). TRBV7-1 carries the ORF label, with uncertain function. The ends were cut back, 3 bases at V and 4 bases at J, with 29 bases in the middle. The CDR3 spans 20 residues.

This chain uses TRBV4-1 with TRBJ2-1; D uncertain. The CDR3 extends over 13 amino acids. With 1 base removed from V and 8 bases from J, the gap between germline ends came to 9 bases. From germline, CDR1 is MGHRA and CDR2 YSYEKL. The CDR3 nucleotides read TGCGCCAGCAGCCAAGTTTCCGACTATGAGCAGTTCTTC. It encodes CASSQVSDYEQFF.

The V gene is TRBV27, the J gene TRBJ1-2, with TRBD1 matching 9 bases. The CDR3 has 14 amino acids. J was trimmed by 4 bases and V by 6 bases; bases with no gene match: 6. Per the germline V gene, CDR1 is MNHEY and CDR2 is SMNVEV (reference sequence). The CDR3 sequence: CASRRTGESYGYTF. CDR3 in DNA: TGTGCCAGCAGAAGGACAGGGGAAAGCTATGGCTACACCTTC.

The rearrangement links TRBV5-1 to TRBJ1-2; D possibly corresponds to TRBD1 (5 bases). The CDR3 is made up of 13 amino acids. The germline V gene has CDR1 SGHRS and CDR2 YFSETQ. The V end was cut by 1 base, the J end by 5 bases, with 9 bases between. CDR3 amino acids: CASSLTGEYGYTF. The CDR3 DNA follows: TGCGCCAGCAGCTTGACAGGAGAATATGGCTACACCTTC.

This clonotype was picked up a small number of times. J is TRBJ2-7 and V is TRBV5-1, with TRBD2 identical over 10 bases. The J segment lost 1 base and the V segment lost 1 base, leaving 8 bases of the junction unmatched. The CDR3 spans 17 residues. Germline values: CDR1 SGHRS, CDR2 YFSETQ. CDR3 loop: CASSLLASGGNSYEQYF. The CDR3 DNA sequence: TGCGCCAGCAGCTTGTTGGCTAGCGGGGGCAATTCCTACGAGCAGTACTTC.

The chain couples TRBV2 to TRBJ2-5; TRBD2 agrees at 7 bases. This CDR3 has 13 amino acids. The J segment lost 2 bases and the V segment lost 10 bases, leaving 7 bases of the junction unmatched. The germline gives CDR1 SNHLY, CDR2 FYNNEI. The CDR3 coding sequence is TGTGCCACCCGAGTGGGGGGGCAAGAGACCCAGTACTTC. It translates to CATRVGGQETQYF. Using reference TRBV2 and TRBJ2-5 for the parts outside the CDR3, the full variable domain is EPEVTQTPSHQVTQMGQEVILRCVPISNHLYFYWYRQILGQKVEFLVSFYNNEISEKSEIFDDQFSVERPDGSNFTLKIRSTKLEDSAMYFCATRVGGQETQYFGPGTRLLVL.